This TCR beta chain derives from a study of blood T cell repertoires in COVID-19 (dated by TCRdb to the early 2020s). General notes on the study: The collaborator samples originated in the United States, Italy and Spain and spanned the acute and convalescent phases of COVID-19. Samples came from the ongoing ImmuneRACE study (first 160 participants) plus 1,254 subjects from 6 global collaborators. The sample metadata nearly always contained a de-identified subject ID, COVID-19 status, age in years and sex. Subjects who had been exposed to COVID-19, were actively infected with it, or had recovered from it provided the deeply sampled blood TCRbeta repertoires that made up the dataset. A freely available public database, intended as a resource for researchers studying the immune response to SARS-CoV-2, is where the repertoires were released. The prospective study material was composed of cDNA or gDNA derived from T cells, B-cell-depleted T cells, or PBMCs. HLA class I and class II types, where available, came from metadata supplied by the sample provider rather than from assay-based typing. Beyond this particular receptor, the publication reports: How much clinical and demographic metadata was included differed by source and by participant, and the metadata was provided uncurated.

TCRbeta CDR3 regions were amplified from genomic DNA by means of the immunoSEQ Assay, a bias-controlled multiplex PCR. Per the source publication's procedure: Within the assay, amplification of reference gene primers was used to estimate how many nucleated cells each sample contained. Sequence reads were collapsed and filtered to measure the absolute abundance of every unique TCRbeta CDR3 rearrangement. For each sample, productive Simpson clonality was calculated as the square root of Simpson's diversity index across productive rearrangements. TCRdb provides this immuneACCESS table in a form limited to in-frame rearrangements. Some clones are lacking; in checked studies, under half of them reflect an unresolved V gene, and why the rest are absent is not known. V and J calls and clone size are as listed in that table; D and trimming were resolved from the DNA. The sample includes 50,000 to 60,000 clones, with more than 80% observed a single time. Approximately 16% of the sample rests with the top ten.

In regard to this clone: This receptor's antigen is unknown. No qualities accompany the bases; no much larger clone lies one base away.

V is cut back by 5 bases and J by 2 bases, with 8 bases in the junction unmatched. The germline V gene sets CDR1 to SGHVS and CDR2 to FQNEAQ. The CDR3 covers 15 residues, taking in both the cysteine and the phenylalanine. CDR3 DNA is the only sequence kept; it has 45 bases, read in frame from the first base. The collaborating institutions used their own protocols to collect whole blood in K2EDTA tubes. For TCRbeta analysis, collaborators shipped samples as frozen whole blood, isolated PBMCs, or DNA extracted from either of those sample types. Sequencing was performed on peripheral blood. This TCR came from a man aged 40-55 years with acute or convalescent COVID-19. This receptor chain uses TRBV7-8 and TRBJ2-5; 7 bases in the middle match TRBD2. The CDR3 sequence is CASSPRDYNQETQYF. The DNA sequence is TGTGCCAGCAGCCCCCGGGACTACAATCAAGAGACCCAGTACTTC.